The clone carrying this T cell receptor beta chain was counted at least ten times. The source of the sample is a study of neurological immune-mediated disorders. The V end lost 4 bases, the J end lost 1 base, and 14 bases lay between the germline ends. The CDR3 totals 15 residues. Germline values: CDR1 SGDLS, CDR2 YYNGEE. Specified time point: longitudinal time-point 2. TCRdb independently ran MiXCR on the 5' RACE reads; one entry per CDR3 protein. Of fewer than 40,000 distinct CDR3 sequences in the sample, less than 15% are singletons; the top ten hold about 2.3%. This receptor was identified in a middle-aged woman in good health. The specimen was PBMCs. The chain links TRBV9 to TRBJ1-1; D is ambiguous. In DNA, the CDR3 is TGTGCCAGCAGCCTTTTCCCCCGAGAGAACACTGAAGCTTTCTTT. It codes for CASSLFPRENTEAFF.